Presented here are 7 T cell receptor beta chains from one specimen sequenced in a study of sequential checkpoint blockade in melanoma. Specified treatment: randomized to nivolumab then ipilimumab (arm A) or the reverse (arm B). Sequencing was performed with immunoSEQ multiplex PCR; in TCRdb, only in-frame clones are kept and a portion is missing. In the table there are 35,000 to 40,000 clones, 30% to 35% of which are singletons. Material: tumor tissue (inferred from file names), obtained from a patient given nivolumab and ipilimumab in sequence. The receptors were gathered from a human donor with melanoma.

At least ten counts were recorded for this clone. V is TRBV11-3 and J is TRBJ1-2, with TRBD1 matching over 10 bases. Germline-derived CDR1 and CDR2 are SGHNT and YENEEA. V was pared by 3 bases and J by 2 bases, with 0 bases of the junction left unmatched. The CDR3 is 14 amino acids. CDR3 residues: CASSLGQGNYGYTF. The DNA for the CDR3 is TGTGCCAGCAGCTTGGGACAGGGGAACTATGGCTACACCTTC.

This clone came up once. The chain links TRBV19 to TRBJ2-5; D gene unclear. Deletions cut 6 bases from V and 1 base from J, with 9 bases between. CDR3 length: 13 amino acids. CDR1 LNHDA and CDR2 SQIVND come from the germline V gene (reference sequence). The CDR3: CASSVGFQETQYF. For the CDR3, the DNA is TGTGCCAGTAGCGTAGGGTTCCAAGAGACCCAGTACTTC.

The CDR3 spells CASLESSDTQYF. The CDR3 nucleotides are TGTGCCAGCCTTGAGTCATCAGATACGCAGTATTTT. The rearrangement links TRBV18 to TRBJ2-3; D gene unclear. The CDR3 is 12 residues long. Trimming removed 8 bases from V and 4 bases from J, with 10 bases in between. Germline lookup yields CDR1 KGHSH and CDR2 LQKENI.

This clone was observed a few times. The V gene is TRBV18, the J gene TRBJ2-1; no clear D. The length of the CDR3 is 14 residues. Between the trimmed V and J ends, which lost 2 bases and 4 bases, there was a span of 9 bases. CDR1 is KGHSH, CDR2 LQKENI, per germline. CDR3: CASSPNGAYNEQFF. The CDR3 DNA reads TGTGCCAGCTCACCAAACGGAGCTTACAATGAGCAGTTCTTC.

The V call is TRBV19, the J call TRBJ2-5; a weak D match, TRBD1 (6 bases). This CDR3 region has 13 residues. The germline V gene encodes CDR1 LNHDA and CDR2 SQIVND (reference sequence). Trimming pared 6 bases from V and 5 bases from J, leaving 13 bases between. CDR3 sequence: CASRQGGMETQYF. CDR3 nucleotide sequence: TGTGCCAGTAGACAGGGTGGGATGGAGACCCAGTACTTC. Full variable domain (outside the CDR3, taken from reference TRBV19 and TRBJ2-5): DGGITQSPKYLFRKEGQNVTLSCEQNLNHDAMYWYRQDPGQGLRLIYYSQIVNDFQKGDIAEGYSVSREKKESFPLTVTSAQKNPTAFYLCASRQGGMETQYFGPGTRLLVL.

The gene calls are TRBV5-1 and TRBJ2-5, with 8 nucleotides matching TRBD2. V lost 0 bases to trimming and J lost 5 bases; unmatched junction nucleotides: 12. The CDR3 extends over 17 amino acids. Germline CDR1 and CDR2: SGHRS and YFSETQ. As DNA, the CDR3 is TGCGCCAGCAGCTTGGCATTCAGGGCGGGAGGCGGGGAGACCCAGTACTTC. This translates into CASSLAFRAGGGETQYF.

This clone was detected ten times or more. The chain uses TRBV11-3 and TRBJ2-3; a weak D match, TRBD1 (8 bases). The germline V gene encodes CDR1 SGHNT and CDR2 YENEEA. Trimming left V 4 bases short and J 5 bases short, with 13 bases between. The CDR3 spans 14 residues. The CDR3 is CASSSHRGGDTQYF. The CDR3 DNA reads TGTGCCAGCAGCTCGCACAGGGGGGGAGATACGCAGTATTTT.